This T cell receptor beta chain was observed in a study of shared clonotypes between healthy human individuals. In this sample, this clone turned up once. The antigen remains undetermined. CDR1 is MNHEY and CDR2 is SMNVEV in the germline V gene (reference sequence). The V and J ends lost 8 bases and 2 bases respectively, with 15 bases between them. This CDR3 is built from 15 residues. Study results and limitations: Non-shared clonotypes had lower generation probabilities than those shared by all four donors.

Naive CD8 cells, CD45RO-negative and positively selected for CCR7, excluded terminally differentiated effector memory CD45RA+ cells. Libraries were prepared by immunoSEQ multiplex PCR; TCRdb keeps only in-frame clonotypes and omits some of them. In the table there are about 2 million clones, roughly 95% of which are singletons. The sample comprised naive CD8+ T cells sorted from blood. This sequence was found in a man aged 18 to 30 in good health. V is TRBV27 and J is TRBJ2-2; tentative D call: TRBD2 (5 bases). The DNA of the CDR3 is TGTGCCAGCCGAGTGGAAGCGGTAAACACCGGGGAGCTGTTTTTT. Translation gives CASRVEAVNTGELFF.